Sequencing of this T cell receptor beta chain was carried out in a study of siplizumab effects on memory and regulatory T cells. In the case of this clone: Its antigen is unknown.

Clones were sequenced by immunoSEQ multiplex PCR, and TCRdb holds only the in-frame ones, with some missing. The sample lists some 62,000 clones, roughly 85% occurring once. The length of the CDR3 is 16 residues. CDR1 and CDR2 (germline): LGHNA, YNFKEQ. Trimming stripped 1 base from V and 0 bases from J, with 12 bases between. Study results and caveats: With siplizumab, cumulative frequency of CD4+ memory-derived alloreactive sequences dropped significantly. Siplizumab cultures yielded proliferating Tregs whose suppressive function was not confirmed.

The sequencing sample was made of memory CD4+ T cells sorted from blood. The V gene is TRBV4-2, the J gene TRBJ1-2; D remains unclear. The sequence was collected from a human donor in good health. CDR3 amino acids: CASSQASGRANYGYTF. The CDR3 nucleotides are TGTGCCAGCAGCCAAGCTTCCGGGAGAGCTAACTATGGCTACACCTTC.